Following are 22 T cell receptor beta chains from one sample sequenced in a study of blood T cell repertoires in COVID-19. Sequencing used immunoSEQ multiplex PCR; TCRdb keeps in-frame clones, though not all of them. The table records under 350,000 clones, just under 90% of them present only once. Sequenced sample: PBMCs or T cells enriched from blood (not recorded which). The receptors stem from a woman aged 60-75 years who had recovered from COVID-19.

This chain's CDR3 is CASSLIGGLNTEAFF. DNA of the CDR3: TGCGCCAGCAGCTTAATCGGGGGGTTAAACACTGAAGCTTTCTTT. This chain uses TRBV5-1 with TRBJ1-1, with D tentatively TRBD1 (5 bases). CDR1 SGHRS and CDR2 YFSETQ come from the germline V gene. This CDR3 comprises 15 residues. Between the trimmed V and J ends, which lost 2 bases and 2 bases, there was a span of 13 bases.

This clone was seen more than once but under ten times. CDR3 residues: CASSAANRGDYGYTF. CDR3 DNA sequence: TGTGCCAGCAGTGCGGCCAACAGGGGCGACTATGGCTACACCTTC. The chain links TRBV25-1 to TRBJ1-2; 7 nucleotides agree with TRBD1. The CDR3 length is 15 residues. V lost 4 bases to trimming and J lost 3 bases; unmatched junction nucleotides: 8. In germline, CDR1 is MGHDK, CDR2 SYGVNS.

The V call is TRBV7-9, the J call TRBJ2-3; 8 bases fit TRBD2. The junction had 11 bases not matched to a gene; V was cut back by 5 bases and J by 4 bases. CDR1 SEHNR and CDR2 FQNEAQ come from the germline V gene (reference sequence). The CDR3 contains 16 residues. The CDR3 reads CASSPFSGSGADTQYF. CDR3 bases: TGTGCCAGCAGCCCCTTCAGCGGGAGTGGAGCAGATACGCAGTATTTT.

This clone has a handful of counts. The genes are TRBV6-5 and TRBJ2-1; weak D call: TRBD2 (6 bases). Per the germline V gene, CDR1 is MNHEY and CDR2 is SVGAGI. This CDR3 has 15 amino acids. Trimming took off 7 bases at V and 6 bases at J, with 19 bases between the two ends. This CDR3 is CASTTGLGRFNEQFF. Written as DNA, the CDR3 is TGTGCCAGCACCACGGGACTTGGGAGGTTCAATGAGCAGTTCTTC.

The V call is TRBV27, the J call TRBJ2-4, with a possible D match to TRBD1 (6 bases). Germline V CDR1 and CDR2: MNHEY, SMNVEV (reference sequence). This CDR3 comprises 14 residues. V dropped 2 bases and J dropped 8 bases, with 13 bases sitting between them. CDR3 nucleotide sequence: TGTGCCAGCAGTTTAAGTCCCAGGGGTGACATTCAGTACTTC. Translation: CASSLSPRGDIQYF.

The chain combines TRBV29-1 with TRBJ2-3; 8 positions agree with TRBD1. The CDR3 totals 15 residues. CDR1 and CDR2 (germline): SQVTM, ANQGSEA. Trimming at V came to 3 bases and at J to 2 bases, leaving 7 bases not matched to a gene. Written as DNA, the CDR3 is TGCAGCGTTGACCGCCGACAGGGGAACACAGATACGCAGTATTTT. Translated: CSVDRRQGNTDTQYF.

The table lists this clone with a few counts. The chain links TRBV27 to TRBJ2-1; 10 bases agree with TRBD2. Germline assignment: CDR1 MNHEY and CDR2 SMNVEV (reference sequence). V dropped 4 bases and J dropped 7; count of bases not matched to a gene: 7. The CDR3 is 15 amino acids. This CDR3 is CASSSERGGRNEQFF. CDR3 DNA sequence: TGTGCCAGCAGTTCCGAGCGGGGGGGCCGGAATGAGCAGTTCTTC.

The V gene is TRBV24-1, the J gene TRBJ1-5; D is undetermined. Germline V gene sequence: CDR1 KGHDR, CDR2 SFDVKD. The CDR3 is made up of 14 amino acids. The V gene lost 3 bases and the J gene lost 9 bases, with 14 bases spanning the gap. Here the CDR3 DNA reads TGTGCCACCAGTGATCCGGGGTTTTCGGGGCCCCAGCATTTT. This translates into CATSDPGFSGPQHF.

V gene TRBV14 combines with J gene TRBJ2-2; D may be TRBD1 (5 bases). V was trimmed by 4 bases and J by 5 bases, leaving 17 bases between them. CDR3 length: 16 amino acids. CDR1 is SGHDN, CDR2 FVKESK, per germline. For the CDR3, the DNA is TGTGCCAGCAGCCCGCTATCTGGACACCTAACCGGGGAGCTGTTTTTT. It encodes CASSPLSGHLTGELFF.

The rearrangement links TRBV11-3 to TRBJ2-7, with 7 nucleotides matching TRBD2. The V segment lost 4 bases and the J segment 1 base; nucleotides outside the gene matches: 10. The CDR3 runs 16 residues. Germline assignment: CDR1 SGHNT and CDR2 YENEEA. For the CDR3, the DNA is TGTGCCAGCAGCTCATCCGGGGAGGGAACGTCCTACGAGCAGTACTTC. Its protein product is CASSSSGEGTSYEQYF.

This rearrangement joins TRBV6-5 to TRBJ2-2; 7 bases agree with TRBD1. Looked up from germline, CDR1 is MNHEY and CDR2 is SVGAGI. The CDR3 has 16 amino acids. J was trimmed by 4 bases and V by 4 bases; bases with no gene match: 9. CDR3 DNA: TGTGCCAGCAGTTCGACAGGGACGGCGGGCACCGGGGAGCTGTTTTTT. Protein product: CASSSTGTAGTGELFF.

The chain couples TRBV6-6 to TRBJ1-5, with D possibly TRBD1 on 5 matching bases. The CDR3 extends over 14 amino acids. Trimming cost V 6 bases and J 6 bases, with 15 bases left between them. CDR1 is MNHNY and CDR2 is SVGAGI in the germline V gene (reference sequence). Here the CDR3 reads CASRAEVGGQPQHF. As DNA, the CDR3 is TGTGCCAGCAGAGCAGAGGTGGGGGGTCAGCCCCAGCATTTT.

The chain employs TRBV6-5 and TRBJ2-7; 8 nucleotides match TRBD1. Per the germline V gene, CDR1 is MNHEY and CDR2 is SVGAGI. This CDR3 comprises 13 residues. J lost 3 bases, V lost 6 bases, and 4 bases had no gene match. In nucleotides, the CDR3 is TGTGCCAGCAGCCCGGGACAGGACTACGAGCAGTACTTC. Its translation: CASSPGQDYEQYF.

The chain is built from TRBV12-5 and TRBJ2-2, with a possible D match to TRBD1 (5 bases). V gave up 1 base and J gave up 5 bases, with 14 bases separating them. CDR3 length: 16 amino acids. The V gene's germline CDR1 is LGHNT and CDR2 FRNRAP. The chain's CDR3 is CASGLAVGLGTGELFF. The DNA of the CDR3 is TGTGCTAGTGGTTTGGCAGTGGGGCTGGGGACCGGGGAGCTGTTTTTT.

The chain uses TRBV5-1 and TRBJ2-4; 9 nucleotides align to TRBD1. The V and J ends lost 4 bases and 5 bases, in that order; junction bases with no gene match: 7. The CDR3 consists of 15 residues. In germline, CDR1 is SGHRS, CDR2 YFSETQ. CDR3 sequence (DNA): TGCGCCAGCAGCAGGGACAGGGCGGGGGAAAACATTCAGTACTTC. Amino acids: CASSRDRAGENIQYF.

This clone was seen once. The chain links TRBV2 to TRBJ2-3; 7 nucleotides agree with TRBD2. There are 16 residues in the CDR3. CDR1 and CDR2 (germline): SNHLY, FYNNEI. J was trimmed by 2 bases and V by 5 bases; bases with no gene match: 10. The CDR3 DNA sequence: TGTGCCAGCAGTCCGTTACTAGCGATCCCCACAGATACGCAGTATTTT. It specifies CASSPLLAIPTDTQYF.

This chain links TRBV28 with TRBJ1-1; D unclear. The V and J ends lost 3 bases and 1 base respectively, with 15 bases between them. The CDR3 loop spans 16 amino acids. CDR1 and CDR2 (germline): MDHEN, SYDVKM. The CDR3 loop reads CASSLAAAGGNTEAFF. The CDR3 DNA reads as TGTGCCAGCAGTTTGGCGGCAGCCGGCGGGAACACTGAAGCTTTCTTT.

V usage is TRBV2 and J usage is TRBJ1-5; 7 bases line up with TRBD1. Germline V gene sequence: CDR1 SNHLY, CDR2 FYNNEI. V lost 1 base and J lost 7; bases outside the gene matches: 4. CDR3 length equals 14 residues. The CDR3 DNA reads TGTGCCAGCAGTGAAGGGGGCAGGGGGCAGCCCCAGCATTTT. Protein product: CASSEGGRGQPQHF. The variable domain in full, with the rest retrieved from reference TRBV2 and TRBJ1-5, is EPEVTQTPSHQVTQMGQEVILRCVPISNHLYFYWYRQILGQKVEFLVSFYNNEISEKSEIFDDQFSVERPDGSNFTLKIRSTKLEDSAMYFCASSEGGRGQPQHFGDGTRLSIL.

The chain has TRBV19 and TRBJ2-2; a possible D gene is TRBD1 (5 bases). V was trimmed by 6 bases and J by 0 bases, leaving 14 bases between them. Germline V CDR1 and CDR2: LNHDA, SQIVND (reference sequence). The CDR3 covers 16 residues. CDR3 in DNA: TGTGCCAGTAGCCACGGACACGCTCCGAACACCGGGGAGCTGTTTTTT. It translates to CASSHGHAPNTGELFF.

The V and J genes are TRBV5-1 and TRBJ1-2; TRBD1 agrees at 7 bases. This CDR3 has 14 amino acids. The germline V gene has CDR1 SGHRS and CDR2 YFSETQ. Trimming cost V 0 bases and J 4 bases; bases outside gene matches: 3. The CDR3 spells CASSLEGAGYGYTF. CDR3 DNA sequence: TGCGCCAGCAGCTTGGAGGGGGCTGGCTATGGCTACACCTTC.

This chain links TRBV6-5 with TRBJ2-2; D gene uncertain. The germline V gene has CDR1 MNHEY and CDR2 SVGAGI. There are 15 residues in the CDR3. Trimming took 2 bases from V and 1 from J, leaving 8 bases between them. CDR3 protein: CASSYAFGNTGELFF. The CDR3 region has the DNA TGTGCCAGCAGTTACGCCTTCGGGAACACCGGGGAGCTGTTTTTT.

This clone was counted between two and nine times. The chain carries TRBV7-8 and TRBJ1-6; D uncertain. The CDR3 totals 16 residues. In germline, CDR1 is SGHVS, CDR2 FQNEAQ. V was shortened by 0 bases and J by 0 bases, with 6 bases between the two germline ends. The DNA of the CDR3 is TGTGCCAGCAGCTTAGCCCGACACTCCTATAATTCACCCCTCCACTTT. Amino acids: CASSLARHSYNSPLHF.